This record covers a single T cell receptor beta chain. The antigen remains unidentified. These data come from a study of vaccination and CD4 T cells after COVID-19. The wider study: Stimulation of cells relied on overlapping spike peptides derived from SARS-CoV-2, HCoV-NL63, HCoV-OC43 and HCoV-229E.

The assay that was used to sequence DNA from cultured CD4+ T cells was the Oncomine TCR Beta short-read assay. It was cultured CD4+ T cells from which genomic DNA was extracted. From the PCR reads, TCRdb called clonotypes with MiXCR, one entry per CDR3 protein. The data contain about 21,000 distinct CDR3 sequences, about 44% of them singletons. The CDR3 totals 17 residues. Per the germline V gene, CDR1 is LGHDT and CDR2 is YNNKEL (reference sequence). V lost 2 bases and J lost 5, with 19 bases in between. Treatment defined: 10-day PBMC culture with coronavirus spike peptide pools or control peptides (ViraFEST assay). About 1.8 million PBMCs per well were cultured with 7.5 to 10 IU/ml IL-2 and 9 to 10 ug/ml peptide pools. Study-level findings and limits: No early post-infection timepoints were studied, and convalescent patients studied were relatively few.

This receptor was taken from a human donor who had recovered from COVID-19. The sequenced sample was CD4+ T cells from blood, cultured in vitro. This sequence joins TRBV3-1 and TRBJ2-1; D is possibly TRBD2 (6 bases). The CDR3 region is CASSQTNWAGPNNEQFF. Here the CDR3 DNA reads TGTGCCAGCAGCCAAACCAATTGGGCGGGACCCAACAATGAGCAGTTCTTC.